The clone carrying this T cell receptor (beta chain) was observed a single time. Its antigen remains unknown. The entry originates in a study of T cell responses to AZD1222 COVID-19 vaccine. The study's findings and limits: Only 5 or 6 individuals given AZD1222 were seropositive at baseline. Clonal diversity was possibly underestimated, and the donors were mostly white British, with more females. There were repertoire samples only from the period after the peak T cell response.

Trimming removed 7 bases from V and 4 bases from J, with 19 bases in between. The germline V gene encodes CDR1 SQVTM and CDR2 ANQGSEA. The CDR3 extends over 14 amino acids. Measured with immunoSEQ multiplex PCR; TCRdb has only the in-frame clones, and not every one. The sample consists of about 160,000 clones, roughly nine tenths of them appearing once. J is TRBJ1-1 and V is TRBV29-1, with D perhaps TRBD1 (6 bases). The receptor's source is an adult in good health. The source was peripheral blood, collected on day 0 of MenACWY control vaccination. The CDR3 DNA follows: TGCAGCGCTCTTAGGACAGAGAGAGGCACTGAAGCTTTCTTT. This encodes CSALRTERGTEAFF.